The 2 T cell receptor beta chains below were found in one sample sequenced in a study of cytomegalovirus exposure and HLA in healthy donors. The PCR contained 60 Vbeta and 13 Jbeta primers. The assay was immunoSEQ multiplex PCR, and TCRdb's table has in-frame clones only and misses some. The sample lists 200,000 to 250,000 clones, more than 65% occurring once. Sequenced sample: PBMCs. The origin of the receptors is a woman aged 25-40 years in good health and CMV-seronegative.

The chain recombines TRBV7-3 with TRBJ1-1; D gene ambiguous. V was trimmed by 2 bases and J by 3 bases, leaving 10 bases between them. This CDR3 spans 14 amino acids. Germline V gene lookup returns CDR1 SGHTA and CDR2 FQGTGA. The CDR3 is CASSLVARDTEAFF. As DNA, the CDR3 is TGTGCCAGCAGCTTAGTAGCGAGGGACACTGAAGCTTTCTTT.

The rearrangement links TRBV6-5 to TRBJ2-7, with 8 nucleotides matching TRBD1. Germline assignment: CDR1 MNHEY and CDR2 SVGAGI. V was clipped by 5 bases and J by 2 bases; unmatched bases: 5. The CDR3 consists of 14 residues. CDR3 nucleotide sequence: TGTGCCAGCAGTGAGGACAGGGAGGCCTACGAGCAGTACTTC. Amino acids: CASSEDREAYEQYF.